These 8 T cell receptor beta chains came from one sample sequenced in a study of blood T cell repertoires in COVID-19. Assay: immunoSEQ multiplex PCR; the TCRdb copy retains only in-frame clones and omits some. The table lists approximately 67,000 clones, approximately 91% of them singletons. Input material: peripheral blood. These receptor sequences come from a human donor in a cohort sampled during active COVID-19.

This sequence joins TRBV28 and TRBJ2-2, with TRBD2 identical over 9 bases. With V trimmed by 6 bases and J by 2 bases, 4 bases remained unmatched. Germline V gene lookup returns CDR1 MDHEN and CDR2 SYDVKM. This CDR3 has 15 amino acids. Here the CDR3 DNA reads TGTGCCAGCAGAAGACTAGCGGAAAACACCGGGGAGCTGTTTTTT. Its translation: CASRRLAENTGELFF.

This clone was detected once. The V call is TRBV2, the J call TRBJ2-6; TRBD1 matches at 7 bases. CDR1 is SNHLY and CDR2 is FYNNEI in the germline V gene. The CDR3 extends over 16 amino acids. Losses at the gene ends were 5 bases for V and 1 base for J; bases not matched to a gene: 5. The DNA for the CDR3 is TGTGCCAGCAGTAACAGGGGACCTTCTGGGGCCAACGTCCTGACTTTC. It translates to CASSNRGPSGANVLTF. Together with reference TRBV2 and TRBJ2-6, the CDR3 gives the full variable domain: EPEVTQTPSHQVTQMGQEVILRCVPISNHLYFYWYRQILGQKVEFLVSFYNNEISEKSEIFDDQFSVERPDGSNFTLKIRSTKLEDSAMYFCASSNRGPSGANVLTFGAGSRLTVL.

The rearrangement uses TRBV18 and TRBJ2-5; D is possibly TRBD1 (6 bases). Germline lookup yields CDR1 KGHSH and CDR2 LQKENI. V dropped 6 bases and J dropped 3 bases, with 11 bases sitting between them. The CDR3 runs to 13 residues. The CDR3 coding sequence is TGTGCCAGCTCGGAGACAGGAGAAGAGACCCAGTACTTC. Amino acids: CASSETGEETQYF.

This chain uses TRBV13 with TRBJ2-2, with no clear D. The CDR3 totals 13 residues. Trimming removed 5 bases from V and 0 bases from J, with 4 bases in between. CDR1 and CDR2 from the germline V gene are PRHDT and FYEKMQ (reference sequence). The CDR3 spells CASSRPNTGELFF. The CDR3 nucleotides are TGTGCCAGCAGCCGTCCGAACACCGGGGAGCTGTTTTTT. Drawing the rest from reference TRBV13 and TRBJ2-2, the complete variable domain is AAGVIQSPRHLIKEKRETATLKCYPIPRHDTVYWYQQGPGQDPQFLISFYEKMQSDKGSIPDRFSAQQFSDYHSELNMSSLELGDSALYFCASSRPNTGELFFGEGSRLTVL.

The rearrangement joins TRBV7-9 to TRBJ2-3; tentatively, D is TRBD1 (6 bases). This CDR3 contains 13 residues. Per germline, CDR1 SEHNR and CDR2 FQNEAQ (reference sequence). Trimming removed 6 bases from V and 3 bases from J, with 10 bases in between. The CDR3 sequence: CASRMQGTDTQYF. The CDR3 region has the DNA TGTGCCAGCAGAATGCAGGGGACAGATACGCAGTATTTT.

This CDR3 reads CASSRSGGKTGELFF. For the CDR3, the DNA is TGCGCCAGCAGCCGCTCCGGGGGAAAGACCGGGGAGCTGTTTTTT. The chain is built from TRBV4-3 and TRBJ2-2; D perhaps matches TRBD2 (6 bases). Germline CDR1 is LGHNA and CDR2 is YSLEER. Deletions cut 4 bases from V and 5 bases from J, with 14 bases between. CDR3 size: 15 residues.

This chain connects TRBV7-2 to TRBJ2-1; tentative D call: TRBD2 (5 bases). Germline assignment: CDR1 SGHTA and CDR2 FQGNSA. The CDR3 runs 16 residues. Between the trimmed V and J ends, which lost 1 base and 4 bases, there was a span of 14 bases. CDR3 loop: CASSLDPNRRYNEQFF. CDR3 DNA: TGTGCCAGCAGCTTAGATCCGAACCGGAGGTACAATGAGCAGTTCTTC.

The chain recombines TRBV18 with TRBJ1-1; no clear D. V was trimmed by 1 base and J by 10 bases, leaving 13 bases between them. This CDR3 region has 13 residues. The germline gives CDR1 KGHSH, CDR2 LQKENI. The DNA of the CDR3 is TGTGCCAGCTCACCACGGGAGGAATTAAGAGCTTTCTTT. Encoded protein: CASSPREELRAFF.